This T cell receptor (beta chain) derives from a study of memory CD4+ T cells and cytomegalovirus serostatus. Single viable CD3+CD4+CD8-CD45RO+ cells were sorted as the memory CD4+ T cells. Sequencing used immunoSEQ multiplex PCR; TCRdb keeps in-frame clones, though not all of them. The sample records some 67,000 clones, roughly 76% being singletons. Sequencing used memory CD4+ T cells from blood. This clonotype was sampled from an adult in good health and CMV-seropositive.

The CDR3 here is CASSLRGSGGGEAFF. In DNA form, the CDR3 reads TGCGCCAGCAGCTTGCGGGGCTCGGGCGGGGGTGAAGCTTTCTTT. The chain carries TRBV5-1 and TRBJ1-1; the D gene is possibly TRBD1 (5 bases). This CDR3 spans 15 amino acids. V lost 1 base to trimming and J lost 7 bases, with 17 bases between them. In germline, CDR1 is SGHRS, CDR2 YFSETQ.